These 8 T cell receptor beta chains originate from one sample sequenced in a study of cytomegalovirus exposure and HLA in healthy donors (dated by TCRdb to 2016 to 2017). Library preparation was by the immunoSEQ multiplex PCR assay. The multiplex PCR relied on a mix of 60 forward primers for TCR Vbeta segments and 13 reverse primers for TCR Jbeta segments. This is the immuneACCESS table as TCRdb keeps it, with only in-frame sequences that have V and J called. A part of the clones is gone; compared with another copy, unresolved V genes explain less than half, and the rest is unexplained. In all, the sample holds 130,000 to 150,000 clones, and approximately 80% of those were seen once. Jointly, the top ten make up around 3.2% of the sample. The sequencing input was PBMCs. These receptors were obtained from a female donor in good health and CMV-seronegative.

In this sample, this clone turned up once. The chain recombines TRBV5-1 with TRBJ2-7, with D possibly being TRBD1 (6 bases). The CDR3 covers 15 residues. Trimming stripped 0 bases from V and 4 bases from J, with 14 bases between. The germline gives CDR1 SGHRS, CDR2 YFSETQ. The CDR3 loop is CASSLDVQGLYEQYF. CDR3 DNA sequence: TGCGCCAGCAGCTTGGACGTACAGGGTTTGTACGAGCAGTACTTC.

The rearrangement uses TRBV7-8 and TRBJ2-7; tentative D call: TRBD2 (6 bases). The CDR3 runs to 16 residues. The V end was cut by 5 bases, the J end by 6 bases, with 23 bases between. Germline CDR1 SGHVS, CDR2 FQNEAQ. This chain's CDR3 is CASSPKTGGDLGEQYF. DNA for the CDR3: TGTGCCAGCAGCCCAAAGACCGGCGGGGATCTGGGCGAGCAGTACTTC.

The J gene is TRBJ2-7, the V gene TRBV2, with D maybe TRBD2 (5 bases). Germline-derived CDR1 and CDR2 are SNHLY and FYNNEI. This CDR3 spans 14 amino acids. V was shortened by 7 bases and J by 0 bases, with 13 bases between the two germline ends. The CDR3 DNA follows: TGTGCCAGCACCCCCGGTGGGAGCTCCTACGAGCAGTACTTC. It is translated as CASTPGGSSYEQYF.

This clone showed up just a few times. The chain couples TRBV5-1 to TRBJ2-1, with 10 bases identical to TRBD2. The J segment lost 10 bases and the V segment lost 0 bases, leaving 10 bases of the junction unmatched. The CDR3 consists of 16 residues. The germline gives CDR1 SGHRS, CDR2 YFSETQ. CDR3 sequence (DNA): TGCGCCAGCAGCTTGGGGGGAGCGGGAGGGAAGGACGAGCAGTTCTTC. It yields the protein CASSLGGAGGKDEQFF.

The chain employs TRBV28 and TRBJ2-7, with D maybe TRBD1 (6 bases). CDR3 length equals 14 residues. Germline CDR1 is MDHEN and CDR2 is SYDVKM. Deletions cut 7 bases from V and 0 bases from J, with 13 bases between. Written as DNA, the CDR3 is TGTGCCAGCACCACGGGACAAATCTCCTACGAGCAGTACTTC. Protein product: CASTTGQISYEQYF.

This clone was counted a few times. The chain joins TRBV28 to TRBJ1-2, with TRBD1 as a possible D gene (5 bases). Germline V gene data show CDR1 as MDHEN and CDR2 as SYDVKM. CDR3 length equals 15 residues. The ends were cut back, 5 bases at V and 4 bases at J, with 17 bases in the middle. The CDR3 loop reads CASSPPWGGPYGYTF. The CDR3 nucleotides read TGTGCCAGCAGTCCCCCGTGGGGGGGTCCCTATGGCTACACCTTC.

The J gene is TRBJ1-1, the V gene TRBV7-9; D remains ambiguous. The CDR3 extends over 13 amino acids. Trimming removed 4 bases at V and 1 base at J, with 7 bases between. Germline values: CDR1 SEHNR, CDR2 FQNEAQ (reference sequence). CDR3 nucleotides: TGTGCCAGCAGCTCCCAGGCGAACACTGAAGCTTTCTTT. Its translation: CASSSQANTEAFF.

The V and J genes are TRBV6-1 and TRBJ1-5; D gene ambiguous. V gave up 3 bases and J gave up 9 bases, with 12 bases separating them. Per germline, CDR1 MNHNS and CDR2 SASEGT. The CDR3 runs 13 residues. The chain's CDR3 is CASSDGSSLPQHF. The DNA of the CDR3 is TGTGCCAGCAGTGACGGGTCATCGTTGCCCCAGCATTTT.